The clone carrying this TCR beta chain was seen more than once but under ten times. As yet, its antigen is unknown. The ends were cut back, 8 bases at V and 5 bases at J, with 12 bases in the middle. CDR3 length: 12 amino acids. Germline V gene sequence: CDR1 ENHRY, CDR2 SYGVKD. This specimen belongs to a study of T-cell reconstitution after alpha-beta-depleted transplantation in children. General study results and limits: It was surviving recipient T cells and thymic progenitors that gave some patients high TCRbeta diversity at day 60. After transplant, at about two months, alpha-beta T cells were reportedly derived from several hundred expanded graft clones. Newly produced T cells mostly provided counts and TCRbeta diversity after one year, as hyperexpanded clones declined.

During its preparation, the TCRbeta library received unique molecular identifiers. TCRdb itself ran the PCR reads through MiXCR, one entry per CDR3 protein. The data contain 250,000 to 400,000 distinct CDR3 sequences, around 25% of them seen just once; the ten biggest clones take up around 9.9%. The sequence derives from a male patient between 5 and 17 years old who had a stem cell transplant for acute lymphoblastic leukemia, so the T cells may come from the graft donor. The chain recombines TRBV10-3 with TRBJ2-5, with D possibly being TRBD1 (7 bases). The sample was PBMCs, mostly from graft donor cells, taken 180 days after TCRalphabeta/CD19-depleted stem cell transplant. CDR3 coding DNA: TGTGCCATCGGAGGGGGCCGGGAGACCCAGTACTTC. This translates into CAIGGGRETQYF.